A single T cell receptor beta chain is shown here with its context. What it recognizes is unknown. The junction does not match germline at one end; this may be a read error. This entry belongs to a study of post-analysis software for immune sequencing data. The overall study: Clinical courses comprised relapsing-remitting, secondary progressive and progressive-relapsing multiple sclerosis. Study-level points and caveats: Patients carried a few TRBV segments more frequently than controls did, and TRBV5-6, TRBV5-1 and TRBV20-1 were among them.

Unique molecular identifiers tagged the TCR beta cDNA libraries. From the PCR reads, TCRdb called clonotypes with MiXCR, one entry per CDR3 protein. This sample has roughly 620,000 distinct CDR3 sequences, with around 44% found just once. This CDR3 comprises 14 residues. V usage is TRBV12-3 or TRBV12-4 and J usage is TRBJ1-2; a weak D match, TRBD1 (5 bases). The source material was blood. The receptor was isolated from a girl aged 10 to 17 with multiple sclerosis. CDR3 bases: TGTGCCAGCCGCCCCCGGGAAGGGGTCTATGGCCACACCTTC. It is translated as CASRPREGVYGHTF.